The present TCR beta chain was sequenced within a study of Ad26.COV2.S vaccination and SARS-CoV-2 variants. Study-wide context: Enrolled in COV1001, the donor was in the Ad26.COV2.S trial arm, which received the vaccine. General observations from the study: For non-spike TCRs, breadth in vaccine recipients resembled that in placebo recipients. Vaccine recipients showed a spike-specific TCR breadth that was higher than in placebo recipients.

Germline CDR1 is LGHNA and CDR2 is YNFKEQ. The CDR3 is made up of 15 amino acids. V was cut by 0 bases and J by 4 bases, with 10 bases left in between. As for this clone: Its antigen is still unknown.

TCRdb's copy holds only in-frame clones and misses some; the assay was immunoSEQ multiplex PCR. Altogether hundreds of thousands of clones are present, around 90% being singletons, with the ten largest covering 12%. Treatment specified: around 19 received Ad26.COV2.S at low or high dose, single or two shots; several received placebo; per-sample allocation not given. Repertoires come from day 63 after the first vaccine or placebo injection. In Boston, the donor was an adult between 18-55 years of age. The chain couples TRBV4-2 to TRBJ2-4; a weak D match, TRBD1 (5 bases). This sequence was found in a person between 18 and 59 years old who received the Ad26.COV2.S COVID-19 vaccine or a placebo. The source was peripheral blood, collected in a trial of Ad26.COV2.S vaccine versus placebo. The CDR3 here is CASSQDWGLKNIQYF. CDR3 bases: TGTGCCAGCAGCCAAGATTGGGGCCTGAAAAACATTCAGTACTTC.